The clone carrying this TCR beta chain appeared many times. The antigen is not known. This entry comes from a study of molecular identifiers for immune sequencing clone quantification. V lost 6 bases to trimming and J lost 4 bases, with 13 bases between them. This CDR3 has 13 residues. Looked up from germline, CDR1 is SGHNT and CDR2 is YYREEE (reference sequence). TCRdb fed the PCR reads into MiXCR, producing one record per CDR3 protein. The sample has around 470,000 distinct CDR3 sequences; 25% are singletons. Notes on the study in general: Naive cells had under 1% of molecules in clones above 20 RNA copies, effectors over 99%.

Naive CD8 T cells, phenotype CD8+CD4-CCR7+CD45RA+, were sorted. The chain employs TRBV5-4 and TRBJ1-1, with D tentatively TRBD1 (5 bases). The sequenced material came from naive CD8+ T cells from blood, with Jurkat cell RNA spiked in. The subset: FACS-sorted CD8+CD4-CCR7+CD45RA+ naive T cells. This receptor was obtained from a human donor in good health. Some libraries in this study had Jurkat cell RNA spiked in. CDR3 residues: CASTLSGSTEAFF. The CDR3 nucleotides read TGTGCCAGCACCCTGTCAGGGTCCACTGAAGCTTTCTTT.